Listed here are 8 T cell receptor beta chains from one sample, sequenced in a study of blood T cell repertoires in COVID-19. Profiled with immunoSEQ multiplex PCR; TCRdb holds only in-frame clones, not every one. The table shows some 76,000 clones, with about 93% occurring only once. Sequencing input: peripheral blood. The receptors were gathered from a human donor in a cohort sampled during active COVID-19.

The V gene is TRBV25-1, the J gene TRBJ1-5; D unclear. With 5 bases removed from V and 3 bases from J, the gap between germline ends came to 11 bases. The CDR3 runs 14 residues. Germline CDR1 reads MGHDK; CDR2 reads SYGVNS. This CDR3 reads CASSTREVNQPQHF. CDR3 sequence (DNA): TGTGCCAGCAGTACCCGGGAAGTCAATCAGCCCCAGCATTTT.

V usage is TRBV6-2 or TRBV6-3 and J usage is TRBJ2-1; the D is unclear. The CDR3 sequence is 15 residues long. The germline V gene encodes CDR1 MNHEY and CDR2 SVGEGT. The V end lost 3 bases, the J end lost 8 bases, and 17 bases lay between the germline ends. The CDR3 nucleotides read TGTGCCAGCAGTTATAGGAGAGTTAGTCTGGATGAGCAGTTCTTC. Protein sequence: CASSYRRVSLDEQFF.

V and J are TRBV14 and TRBJ2-5, with 9 positions matching TRBD1. The J segment lost 0 bases and the V segment lost 9 bases, leaving 8 bases of the junction unmatched. Germline CDR1 and CDR2: SGHDN and FVKESK. CDR3 length equals 15 residues. The CDR3 sequence is CASPQGARYQETQYF. The CDR3 DNA follows: TGTGCCAGTCCACAGGGGGCACGGTACCAAGAGACCCAGTACTTC.

J is TRBJ2-5 and V is TRBV7-9; TRBD1 might be the D (5 bases). From germline, CDR1 is SEHNR and CDR2 FQNEAQ (reference sequence). There are 15 residues in the CDR3. V was trimmed by 4 bases and J by 5 bases, leaving 17 bases between them. CDR3 sequence reads: CASSSMDIPSETQYF. As DNA, the CDR3 is TGTGCCAGCAGCTCCATGGACATTCCGTCGGAGACCCAGTACTTC.

This clone was detected only a few times. This chain links TRBV3-1 (or the pseudogene TRBV3-2) with TRBJ1-5, with TRBD1 identical over 7 bases. Unmatched junction bases numbered 15, after V lost 4 bases and J lost 3 bases. CDR1 is LGHDT, CDR2 YNNKEL, per germline (reference sequence). This CDR3 spans 18 amino acids. The CDR3 region has the DNA TGTGCCAGCAGCCTCCCAAAGCGACAGGGCGGGGACAATCAGCCCCAGCATTTT. Amino acid sequence: CASSLPKRQGGDNQPQHF.

The gene calls are TRBV6-1 and TRBJ1-4; the D gene is possibly TRBD1 (6 bases). Trimming took 1 base from V and 8 from J, leaving 11 bases between them. The CDR3 spans 14 residues. The V gene's germline CDR1 is MNHNS and CDR2 SASEGT. For the CDR3, the DNA is TGTGCCAGCAGTGAAGAAGGGGGACGGGAAAAACTGTTTTTT. Protein product: CASSEEGGREKLFF.

This chain joins TRBV10-3 and TRBJ1-4, with D unclear. The V end lost 10 bases, the J end lost 8 bases, and 17 bases lay between the germline ends. CDR1 is ENHRY, CDR2 SYGVKD, per germline. The CDR3 loop spans 13 amino acids. CDR3 in DNA: TGTGCCACACGGCTCGAAAGAGGAGAAAAACTGTTTTTT. It is translated as CATRLERGEKLFF.

J is TRBJ1-5 and V is TRBV6-5; D remains ambiguous. The CDR3 is 15 amino acids. Trimming cost V 0 bases and J 2 bases, with 8 bases left between them. The germline V gene encodes CDR1 MNHEY and CDR2 SVGAGI. CDR3 DNA sequence: TGTGCCAGCAGTTACTCGATCCAGGGCAATCAGCCCCAGCATTTT. Protein: CASSYSIQGNQPQHF.